A selection of T cell receptor beta chains follows, all from one sample in a study of lymphopenia after photon versus proton radiotherapy. The data were produced by immunoSEQ multiplex PCR, yet TCRdb's version contains in-frame clones alone and is incomplete. Among roughly 38,000 clones listed, around nine tenths were seen once. The sample was peripheral blood, taken from a patient treated with photon-based radiotherapy. The receptors were sampled from a man in his 60s with cholangiocarcinoma. CDR3s include the opening cysteine and the closing phenylalanine or tryptophan. A D gene is named only where the DNA matches it firmly. Clone size is not always given. Where it is, it says once, few, many or a class for expanded clones.

v_call,d_call,clone_size,j_call,cdr3_nt,cdr3_aa
TRBV4-3,-,once,TRBJ2-1,TGCGCCAGCAGCCAAGGGTTAGCGGCATCCTACAATGAGCAGTTCTTC,CASSQGLAASYNEQFF
TRBV11-2,TRBD2,-,TRBJ2-1,TGTGCCAGCAGCTTGACTAGCGGGAGCCATGAGCAGTTCTTC,CASSLTSGSHEQFF
TRBV29-1,-,-,TRBJ2-3,TGCAGCGGGGGGGATATTTGGTCGCAGTATTTT,CSGGDIWSQYF
TRBV7-9,TRBD2,once,TRBJ2-1,TGTGCCAGCAGCTTGGGACTAGCGGGATACAATGAGCAGTTCTTC,CASSLGLAGYNEQFF
TRBV15,-,-,TRBJ2-1,TGTGCCACCAGTTACGGACCGAGGCAGTTCTTC,CATSYGPRQFF
TRBV6-6,-,-,TRBJ2-1,TGTGCCAGCAGATCCTTAGGGGGGAGCTCCTACAATGAGCAGTTCTTC,CASRSLGGSSYNEQFF
TRBV19,-,-,TRBJ2-7,TGTGCCAGTAGTGGACCGGGACGGAGCTCCTACGAGCAGTACTTC,CASSGPGRSSYEQYF
TRBV19,TRBD2,-,TRBJ2-2,TGTGCCAGTAGTGGGACTAGCGGGAGGATCGGGGAGCTGTTTTTT,CASSGTSGRIGELFF
TRBV11-2,-,-,TRBJ2-1,TGTGCCAGCAGCTTAGGACAGGCTCCCTACAATGAGCAGTTCTTC,CASSLGQAPYNEQFF
TRBV18,-,-,TRBJ2-5,TGTGCCAGCTCACCACCGGCCAGGGGAGGGACCCAGTACTTC,CASSPPARGGTQYF
TRBV6-1,-,-,TRBJ2-3,TGTGCCAGCAGTGAAGTTCGGGGAGATACGCAGTATTTT,CASSEVRGDTQYF
TRBV5-5,-,-,TRBJ2-5,TGTGCCAGCAGCTGGAGTCCAGTACAAGAGACCCAGTACTTC,CASSWSPVQETQYF
TRBV6-1,TRBD2,-,TRBJ2-7,TGTGCCAGCAGCCCCCGACTAGCGGGAATCTACGAGCAGTACTTC,CASSPRLAGIYEQYF
TRBV5-4,TRBD1,-,TRBJ2-6,TGTGCCAGCAGCGGGGGGACAGGGGGAACTGGGGCCAACGTCCTGACTTTC,CASSGGTGGTGANVLTF
TRBV28,-,-,TRBJ1-1,TGTGCCAGCAGTCCCCGGGGGGGCTTGGGGTTGAACACTGAAGCTTTCTTT,CASSPRGGLGLNTEAFF
TRBV2,-,-,TRBJ1-5,TGTGCCAGCCATGGGACGGGCGAACAGCCCCAGCATTTT,CASHGTGEQPQHF
TRBV19,-,-,TRBJ2-1,TGTGCCAGTGGGGTGGGAGACAATGAGCAGTTCTTC,CASGVGDNEQFF
TRBV7-9,-,-,TRBJ1-1,TGTGCCAGCAGCTTAGGACTACAGGGTGACACTGAAGCTTTCTTT,CASSLGLQGDTEAFF
TRBV10-3,-,-,TRBJ1-1,TGTGCCATCAGTGAAGGGGGGGCTTTGGACACTGAAGCTTTCTTT,CAISEGGALDTEAFF
TRBV5-1,-,once,TRBJ1-5,TGCGCCAGCAGCTTGCAGGGACGGGAAAATCAGCCCCAGCATTTT,CASSLQGRENQPQHF
TRBV28,-,-,TRBJ2-7,TGTGCCAGCAGTCTCGGCGGTAGCTCCTACGAGCAGTACTTC,CASSLGGSSYEQYF
TRBV10-2,-,-,TRBJ1-6,TGCGCCAGCAGTGAGTCATGGGGGTCACCCCTCCACTTT,CASSESWGSPLHF
TRBV6-5,TRBD1,-,TRBJ1-1,TGTGCCAGCAGGAGCGGGACAGGGAACACTGAAGCTTTCTTT,CASRSGTGNTEAFF
TRBV19,TRBD1,-,TRBJ1-5,TGTGCCAGTAGTACACAGGGGGCGAATCAGCCCCAGCATTTT,CASSTQGANQPQHF
TRBV6-1,TRBD1,-,TRBJ2-1,TGTGCCAGCAGTCGGGACAGGGGCAGTAACAATGAGCAGTTCTTC,CASSRDRGSNNEQFF
TRBV7-3,TRBD1,-,TRBJ1-2,TGTGCCAGCAGCTTAACTGGGGACAGGGGGCTTGGCTACACCTTC,CASSLTGDRGLGYTF
TRBV6-1,-,-,TRBJ2-1,TGTGCCAGCACCCTCCAGGGGCGGTTGGGCAATGAGCAGTTCTTC,CASTLQGRLGNEQFF
TRBV2,-,-,TRBJ1-6,TGTGCCAGCAGTGAGGGGGGCTCCTATAATTCACCCCTCCACTTT,CASSEGGSYNSPLHF
TRBV5-1,-,-,TRBJ2-2,TGCGCCAGCAGCTTGGCCGTCGGGGGCGGGGAGCTGTTTTTT,CASSLAVGGGELFF
TRBV5-1,TRBD1,-,TRBJ2-7,TGCGCCAGCACCCAGCAGGACAGGTCGACCTACGAGCAGTACTTC,CASTQQDRSTYEQYF
TRBV18,-,-,TRBJ2-7,TGTGCCAGCTCACCATCCAGCGACGAGCAGTACTTC,CASSPSSDEQYF
TRBV15,TRBD1,few,TRBJ1-2,TGTGCCACCAGCAGGGGACAGGGGGAAGGCTACACCTTC,CATSRGQGEGYTF
TRBV7-9,-,-,TRBJ1-4,TGTGCCAGCAGCCAAGGGGTGTTTACCGAAAAACTGTTTTTT,CASSQGVFTEKLFF
TRBV7-8,-,-,TRBJ1-6,TGTGCCAGCAGCTTAGACAGGTTTAATTCACCCCTCCACTTT,CASSLDRFNSPLHF
TRBV2,-,-,TRBJ2-5,TGTGCCAGCAGTGTTACCGAGACCCAGTACTTC,CASSVTETQYF
TRBV27,TRBD1,-,TRBJ1-1,TGTGCCAGCAGTTTGAGGGGGCTAACTGAAGCTTTCTTT,CASSLRGLTEAFF
TRBV28,-,-,TRBJ1-2,TGTGCCAGCAGTTTATGGCAGGCCGGTGGCTACACCTTC,CASSLWQAGGYTF
TRBV5-4,TRBD1,-,TRBJ1-1,TGTGCCAGCAGTTCTGACAGGGTGGCTTTCTTT,CASSSDRVAFF
TRBV28,TRBD2,-,TRBJ2-7,TGTGCCAGCCAGGGACGGGAGGGAACGTACGAGCAGTACTTC,CASQGREGTYEQYF
TRBV11-3,TRBD1,-,TRBJ2-2,TGTGCCAGCAGCTATAACAGGGGGACCACCGGGGAGCTGTTTTTT,CASSYNRGTTGELFF
TRBV5-8,-,-,TRBJ2-5,TGTGCCAGCAGGTCCGGGACTGCTGCCTTACAAGAGACCCAGTACTTC,CASRSGTAALQETQYF
TRBV11-2,-,-,TRBJ1-1,TGTGCCAGCAGCCGGAGGGGGGGGAATTCTGAAGCTTTCTTT,CASSRRGGNSEAFF
TRBV6-6,-,-,TRBJ2-7,TGTGCCAGCAGTTACTCGGGGGGAGGCCCCATCTACGAGCAGTACTTC,CASSYSGGGPIYEQYF
TRBV6-5,-,once,TRBJ2-1,TGTGCCAGCAATACGGGACAAGCGGCCTACAATGAGCAGTTCTTC,CASNTGQAAYNEQFF
TRBV6-6,TRBD1,-,TRBJ1-1,TGTGCCAGCCAACACAGGGGTTGGACTGAAGCTTTCTTT,CASQHRGWTEAFF
TRBV4-1,TRBD1,-,TRBJ2-7,TGCGCCAGCAGCCATGGGACAGGCAACACCTACGAGCAGTACTTC,CASSHGTGNTYEQYF
TRBV11-3,-,once,TRBJ1-1,TGTGCCAGCAGCGGGCCGGGGGATACTGAAGCTTTCTTT,CASSGPGDTEAFF
TRBV2,-,-,TRBJ2-3,TGTGCCAGCAGTGTACAGTCCCCCCGCACAGATACGCAGTATTTT,CASSVQSPRTDTQYF
TRBV30,TRBD1,-,TRBJ1-4,TGTGCCTGGAGTCCCGGCTTAGGTGAACAGGGGAGGGCGGTTAATGAAAAACTGTTTTTT,CAWSPGLGEQGRAVNEKLFF
TRBV19,TRBD2,-,TRBJ2-5,TGTGCCAGTAGTATACGACTAGCGGGAGAGACCCAGTACTTC,CASSIRLAGETQYF